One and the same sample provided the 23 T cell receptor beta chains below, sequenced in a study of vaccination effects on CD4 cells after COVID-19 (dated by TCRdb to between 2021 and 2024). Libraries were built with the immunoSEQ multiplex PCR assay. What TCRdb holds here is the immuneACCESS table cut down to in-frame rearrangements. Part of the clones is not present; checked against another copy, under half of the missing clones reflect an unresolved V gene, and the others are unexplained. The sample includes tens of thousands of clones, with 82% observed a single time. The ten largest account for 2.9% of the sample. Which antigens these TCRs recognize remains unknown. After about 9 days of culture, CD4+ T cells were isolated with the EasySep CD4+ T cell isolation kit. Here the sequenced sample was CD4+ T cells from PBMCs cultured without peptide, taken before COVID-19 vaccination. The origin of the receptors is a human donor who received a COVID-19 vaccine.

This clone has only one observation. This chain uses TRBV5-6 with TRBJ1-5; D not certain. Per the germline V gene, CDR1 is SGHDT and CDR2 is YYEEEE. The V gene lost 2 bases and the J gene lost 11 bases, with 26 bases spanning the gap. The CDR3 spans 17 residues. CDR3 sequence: CASSFFGTQQISGAQHF. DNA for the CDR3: TGTGCCAGCAGCTTTTTTGGTACTCAACAAATCAGCGGGGCCCAGCATTTT.

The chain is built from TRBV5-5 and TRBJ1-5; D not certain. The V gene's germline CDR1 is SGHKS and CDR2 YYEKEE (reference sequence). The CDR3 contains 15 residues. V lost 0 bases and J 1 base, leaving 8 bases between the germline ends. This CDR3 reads CASSLEGWSNQPQHF. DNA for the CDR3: TGTGCCAGCAGCTTGGAAGGGTGGAGCAATCAGCCCCAGCATTTT.

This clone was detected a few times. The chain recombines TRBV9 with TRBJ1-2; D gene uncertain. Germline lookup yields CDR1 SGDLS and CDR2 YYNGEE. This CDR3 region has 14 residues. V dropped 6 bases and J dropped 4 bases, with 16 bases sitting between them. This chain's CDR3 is CASTPSEGLYGYTF. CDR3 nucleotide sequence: TGTGCCAGCACCCCGTCTGAAGGCCTCTATGGCTACACCTTC.

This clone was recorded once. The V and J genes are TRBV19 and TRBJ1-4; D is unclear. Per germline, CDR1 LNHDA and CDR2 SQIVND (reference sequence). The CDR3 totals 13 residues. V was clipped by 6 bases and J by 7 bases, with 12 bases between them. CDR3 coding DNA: TGTGCCAGTAGAGGGATATCTGGTGAAAAACTGTTTTTT. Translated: CASRGISGEKLFF.

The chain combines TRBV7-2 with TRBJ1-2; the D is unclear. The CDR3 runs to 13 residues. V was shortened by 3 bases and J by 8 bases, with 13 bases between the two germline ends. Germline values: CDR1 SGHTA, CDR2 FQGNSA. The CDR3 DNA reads TGTGCCAGCAGCTTTAGAACAGCCCAGGGCTACACCTTC. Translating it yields CASSFRTAQGYTF.

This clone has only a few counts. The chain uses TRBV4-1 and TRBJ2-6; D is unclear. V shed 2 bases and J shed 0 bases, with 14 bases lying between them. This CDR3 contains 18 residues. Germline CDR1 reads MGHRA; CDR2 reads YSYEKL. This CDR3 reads CASSQLDMIPSGANVLTF. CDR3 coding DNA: TGCGCCAGCAGCCAACTAGACATGATTCCCTCTGGGGCCAACGTCCTGACTTTC.

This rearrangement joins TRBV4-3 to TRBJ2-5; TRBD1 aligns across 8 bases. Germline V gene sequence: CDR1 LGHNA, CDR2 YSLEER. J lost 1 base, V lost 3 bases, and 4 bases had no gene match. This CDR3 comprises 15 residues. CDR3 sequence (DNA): TGCGCCAGCAGCCAGACCGGGACAGGCCAAGAGACCCAGTACTTC. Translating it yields CASSQTGTGQETQYF.

The CDR3, as DNA: TGTGCCAGCAGCCAAGTACAGAACTATGGCTACACCTTC. Residues: CASSQVQNYGYTF. V is TRBV3-1 (or the pseudogene TRBV3-2) and J is TRBJ1-2; D unclear. The CDR3 is 13 residues long. Trimming took off 1 base at V and 2 bases at J, with 5 bases between the two ends. From germline, CDR1 is LGHDT and CDR2 YNNKEL (reference sequence).

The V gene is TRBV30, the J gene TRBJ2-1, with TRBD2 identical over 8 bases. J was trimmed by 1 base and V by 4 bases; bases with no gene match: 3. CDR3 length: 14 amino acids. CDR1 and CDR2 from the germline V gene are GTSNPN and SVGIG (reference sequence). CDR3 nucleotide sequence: TGTGCCTGGAAGGGACTAGGGTCCTACAATGAGCAGTTCTTC. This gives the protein CAWKGLGSYNEQFF.

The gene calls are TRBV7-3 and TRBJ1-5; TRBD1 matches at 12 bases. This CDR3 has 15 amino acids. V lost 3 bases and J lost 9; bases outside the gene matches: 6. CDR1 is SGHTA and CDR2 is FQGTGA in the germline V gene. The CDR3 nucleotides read TGTGCCAGCAGCTTCCGCCGGGACAGGGGGCGGCCCCAGCATTTT. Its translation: CASSFRRDRGRPQHF.

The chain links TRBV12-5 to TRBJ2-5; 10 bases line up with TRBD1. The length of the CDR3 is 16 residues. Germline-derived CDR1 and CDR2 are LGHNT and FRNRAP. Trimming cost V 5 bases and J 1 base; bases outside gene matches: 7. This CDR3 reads CASGSWTGGTQETQYF. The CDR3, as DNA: TGTGCTAGTGGTAGTTGGACAGGGGGGACCCAAGAGACCCAGTACTTC.

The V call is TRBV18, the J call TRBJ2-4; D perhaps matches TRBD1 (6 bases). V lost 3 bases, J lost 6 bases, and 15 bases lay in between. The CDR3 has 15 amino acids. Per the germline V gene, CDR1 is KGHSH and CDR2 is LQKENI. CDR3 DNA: TGTGCCAGCTCACCTCTGAGGGGGAAGGGAAACATTCAGTACTTC. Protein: CASSPLRGKGNIQYF.

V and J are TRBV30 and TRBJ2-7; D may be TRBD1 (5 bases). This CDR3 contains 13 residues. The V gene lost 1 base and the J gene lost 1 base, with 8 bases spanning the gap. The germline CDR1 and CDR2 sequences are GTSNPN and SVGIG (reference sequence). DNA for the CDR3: TGTGCCTGGAGTGGGGGCGGATCCTACGAGCAGTACGTC. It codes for CAWSGGGSYEQYV.

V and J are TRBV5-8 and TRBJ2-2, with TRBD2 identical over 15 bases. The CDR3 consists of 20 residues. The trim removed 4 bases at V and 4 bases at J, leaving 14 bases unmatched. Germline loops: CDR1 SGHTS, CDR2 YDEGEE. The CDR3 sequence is CASSDGLAGGSVWGTGELFF. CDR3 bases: TGTGCCAGCAGCGACGGACTAGCGGGGGGGTCGGTGTGGGGCACCGGGGAGCTGTTTTTT.

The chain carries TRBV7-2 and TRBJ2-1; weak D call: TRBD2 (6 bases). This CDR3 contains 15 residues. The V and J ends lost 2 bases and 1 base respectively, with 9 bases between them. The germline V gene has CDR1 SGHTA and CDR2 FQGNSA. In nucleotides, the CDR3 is TGTGCCAGCAGCTTAAGGAGGGATTCCTACAATGAGCAGTTCTTC. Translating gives CASSLRRDSYNEQFF.

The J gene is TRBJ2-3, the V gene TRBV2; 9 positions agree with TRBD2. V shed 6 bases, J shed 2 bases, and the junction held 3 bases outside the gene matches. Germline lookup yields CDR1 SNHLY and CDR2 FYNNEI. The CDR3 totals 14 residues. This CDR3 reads CASRSSGVTDTQYF. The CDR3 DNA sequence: TGTGCCAGCAGGTCTAGCGGGGTCACAGATACGCAGTATTTT.

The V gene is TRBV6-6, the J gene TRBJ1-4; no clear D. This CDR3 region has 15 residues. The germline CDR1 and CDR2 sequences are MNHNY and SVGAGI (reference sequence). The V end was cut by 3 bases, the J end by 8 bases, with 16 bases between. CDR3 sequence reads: CASSYQDSRSEKLFF. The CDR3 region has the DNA TGTGCCAGCAGTTATCAGGACTCTCGGTCCGAAAAACTGTTTTTT.

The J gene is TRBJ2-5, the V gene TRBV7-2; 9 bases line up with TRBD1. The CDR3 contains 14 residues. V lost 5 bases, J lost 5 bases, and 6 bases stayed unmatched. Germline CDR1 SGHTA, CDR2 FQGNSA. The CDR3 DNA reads TGTGCCAGCAGCATGGACAGGGGTGTGGAGACCCAGTACTTC. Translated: CASSMDRGVETQYF.

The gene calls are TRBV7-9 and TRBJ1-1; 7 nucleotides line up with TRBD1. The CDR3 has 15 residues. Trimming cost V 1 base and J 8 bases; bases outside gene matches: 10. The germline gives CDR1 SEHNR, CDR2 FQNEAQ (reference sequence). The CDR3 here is CASSLERGGQAEAFF. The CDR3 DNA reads TGTGCCAGCAGCTTAGAGAGGGGAGGACAGGCCGAAGCTTTCTTT.

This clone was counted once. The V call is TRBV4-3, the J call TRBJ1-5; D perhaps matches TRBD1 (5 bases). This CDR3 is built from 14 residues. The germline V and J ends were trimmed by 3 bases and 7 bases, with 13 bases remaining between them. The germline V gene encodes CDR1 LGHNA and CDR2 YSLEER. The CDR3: CASSQNEGLQPQHF. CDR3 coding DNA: TGCGCCAGCAGCCAGAATGAGGGGTTACAGCCCCAGCATTTT.

The CDR3 is CASRTRGSTDTQYF. The CDR3 DNA follows: TGTGCCAGCAGGACCCGGGGTTCCACAGATACGCAGTATTTT. The rearrangement links TRBV13 to TRBJ2-3, with a tentative D call TRBD2 (5 bases). With 6 bases removed from V and 2 bases from J, the gap between germline ends came to 12 bases. This CDR3 has 14 residues. The germline V gene has CDR1 PRHDT and CDR2 FYEKMQ (reference sequence).

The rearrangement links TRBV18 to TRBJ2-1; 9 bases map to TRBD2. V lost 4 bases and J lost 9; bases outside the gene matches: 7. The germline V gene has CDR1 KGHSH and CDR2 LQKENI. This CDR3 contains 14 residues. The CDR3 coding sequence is TGTGCCAGCTCACGAGGCGGGGGGGCCATTGAGCAGTTCTTC. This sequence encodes CASSRGGGAIEQFF.

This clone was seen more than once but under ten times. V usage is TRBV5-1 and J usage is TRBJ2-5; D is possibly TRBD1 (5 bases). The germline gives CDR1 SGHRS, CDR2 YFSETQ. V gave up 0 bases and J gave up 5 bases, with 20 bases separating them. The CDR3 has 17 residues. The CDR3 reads CASSLGVRVGSGETQYF. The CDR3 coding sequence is TGCGCCAGCAGCTTGGGGGTCAGGGTCGGTTCGGGTGAGACCCAGTACTTC.